Following are 3 T cell receptor beta chains from one sample sequenced in a study of cytomegalovirus exposure and HLA in healthy donors. Primers for the PCR totalled 60 Vbeta and 13 Jbeta. The table came from immunoSEQ multiplex PCR; TCRdb's copy has only in-frame clones and leaves some out. Here the sample spans over 150,000 clones, 84% being singletons. The sequencing sample was made of PBMCs. These receptors were taken from a man aged 18-30 years in good health and CMV-seronegative.

V usage is TRBV7-2 and J usage is TRBJ2-7; D may be TRBD2 (5 bases). Germline V gives CDR1 SGHTA, CDR2 FQGNSA. The CDR3 is 15 amino acids. V was trimmed by 0 bases and J by 4 bases, leaving 13 bases between them. This CDR3 reads CASSLAMGSGYEQYF. CDR3 sequence (DNA): TGTGCCAGCAGCTTAGCTATGGGGTCGGGGTACGAGCAGTACTTC.

V and J are TRBV6-1 and TRBJ2-2; a possible D gene is TRBD1 (6 bases). Trimming took off 7 bases at V and 7 bases at J, with 7 bases between the two ends. From germline, CDR1 is MNHNS and CDR2 SASEGT. The CDR3 extends over 11 amino acids. The CDR3 nucleotides read TGTGCCAGCACAGGGGACGGGGAGCTGTTTTTT. It codes for CASTGDGELFF.

V gene TRBV6-1 combines with J gene TRBJ1-1; D gene unclear. The CDR3 is made up of 14 amino acids. Germline CDR1 MNHNS, CDR2 SASEGT. Trimming pared 0 bases from V and 5 bases from J, leaving 10 bases between. The chain's CDR3 is CASSEAALITEAFF. The CDR3 DNA reads as TGTGCCAGCAGTGAAGCGGCTTTGATAACTGAAGCTTTCTTT.